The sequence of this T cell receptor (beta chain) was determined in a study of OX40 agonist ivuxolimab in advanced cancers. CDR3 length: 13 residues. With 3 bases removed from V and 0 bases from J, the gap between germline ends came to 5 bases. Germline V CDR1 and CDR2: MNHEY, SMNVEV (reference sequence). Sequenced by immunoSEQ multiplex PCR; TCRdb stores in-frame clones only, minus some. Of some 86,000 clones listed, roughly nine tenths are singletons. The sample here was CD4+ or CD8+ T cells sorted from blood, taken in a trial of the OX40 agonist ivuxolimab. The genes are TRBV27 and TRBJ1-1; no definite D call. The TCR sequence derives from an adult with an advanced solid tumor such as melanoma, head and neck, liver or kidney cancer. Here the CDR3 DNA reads TGTGCCAGCAGTTTTCTAGTGAACACTGAAGCTTTCTTT. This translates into CASSFLVNTEAFF.